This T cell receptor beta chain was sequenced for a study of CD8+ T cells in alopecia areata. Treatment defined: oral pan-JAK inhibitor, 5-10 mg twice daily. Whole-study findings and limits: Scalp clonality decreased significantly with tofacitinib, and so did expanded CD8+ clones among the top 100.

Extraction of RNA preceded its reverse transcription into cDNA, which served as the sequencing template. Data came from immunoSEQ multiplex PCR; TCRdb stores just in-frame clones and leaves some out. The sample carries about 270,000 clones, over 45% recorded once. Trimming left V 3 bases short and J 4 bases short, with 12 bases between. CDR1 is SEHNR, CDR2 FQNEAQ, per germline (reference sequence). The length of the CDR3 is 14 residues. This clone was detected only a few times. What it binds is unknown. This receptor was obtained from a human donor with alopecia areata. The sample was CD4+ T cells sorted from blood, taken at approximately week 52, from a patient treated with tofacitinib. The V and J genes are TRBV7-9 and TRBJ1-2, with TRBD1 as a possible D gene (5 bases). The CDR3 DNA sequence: TGTGCCAGCAGCTTCGGGCAGGGCCCCTATGGCTACACCTTC. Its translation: CASSFGQGPYGYTF.